This TCR beta chain was sequenced for a study of T-cell memory formation after mild COVID-19. Study-level background: For the most part, TCR clusters were specific to one donor.

Regarding this clonotype: Its antigen is unidentified.

Findings and limits, study-wide: Contracting CD4+ clones sat mainly in CM and EM; CD8+ in EMRA. Pre-infection memory carried some responding clones, suggesting that cross-reactive memory joined.

Constant-segment-primed 5'RACE gave TCR alpha and TCR beta cDNA libraries with sample barcodes and UMIs. MiXCR was run by TCRdb on the 5' RACE reads, yielding one entry per CDR3 protein. The table lists fewer than 650,000 distinct CDR3 sequences, roughly 17% of them singletons. The sequence was obtained from an adult woman who had mild COVID-19 (a few samples of this study predate the infection). Cell type and time point are not known. The specimen sequenced was PBMCs or a T cell subset sorted from them (not recorded which).

The CDR3 sequence: CASGQSWEKLFF. The CDR3, as DNA: TGTGCTAGTGGCCAGAGCTGGGAAAAACTGTTTTTT. The chain links TRBV12-5 to TRBJ1-4; no clear D gene. This CDR3 region has 12 residues. Trimming cost V 6 bases and J 8 bases, with 10 bases left between them. Germline-derived CDR1 and CDR2 are LGHNT and FRNRAP.